These 10 T cell receptor beta chains originate from one sample sequenced in a study of blood T cell repertoires in COVID-19. Here immunoSEQ multiplex PCR was the method, and the copy in TCRdb shows in-frame clones only, minus some. The sample lists fewer than 200,000 clones; roughly 85% were seen once. Material: PBMCs or T cells enriched from blood (not recorded which). Receptors were obtained from a woman aged 45-65 years who had recovered from COVID-19.

This clone was detected only a few times. This chain connects TRBV2 to TRBJ2-2; 8 bases line up with TRBD1. The CDR3 covers 14 residues. CDR1 and CDR2 from the germline V gene are SNHLY and FYNNEI. V trimming: 6 bases; J trimming: 4 bases; junction bases outside the gene matches: 4. Here the CDR3 reads CASRKQGGTGELFF. CDR3 DNA: TGTGCCAGCAGAAAACAGGGGGGCACCGGGGAGCTGTTTTTT. Drawing the rest from reference TRBV2 and TRBJ2-2, the complete variable domain is EPEVTQTPSHQVTQMGQEVILRCVPISNHLYFYWYRQILGQKVEFLVSFYNNEISEKSEIFDDQFSVERPDGSNFTLKIRSTKLEDSAMYFCASRKQGGTGELFFGEGSRLTVL.

This clone appeared once. The gene calls are TRBV19 and TRBJ1-1; perhaps TRBD1 as D (6 bases). V was pared by 9 bases and J by 2 bases, with 7 bases between. Per the germline V gene, CDR1 is LNHDA and CDR2 is SQIVND (reference sequence). The CDR3 has 11 residues. The CDR3 DNA sequence: TGTGCCAGCAGGGGAAACACTGAAGCTTTCTTT. This codes for CASRGNTEAFF.

The rearrangement uses TRBV5-6 and TRBJ1-4; TRBD1 might be the D (5 bases). Germline CDR1 and CDR2: SGHDT and YYEEEE. Trimming cost V 4 bases and J 8 bases, with 12 bases left between them. The CDR3 covers 13 residues. In nucleotides, the CDR3 is TGTGCCAGCAGCGACCAACAGGTGGAAAAACTGTTTTTT. This gives the protein CASSDQQVEKLFF.

The chain has TRBV9 and TRBJ2-3; unclear D gene. Germline V gives CDR1 SGDLS, CDR2 YYNGEE. V lost 0 bases and J 6 bases, leaving 11 bases between the germline ends. The CDR3 runs to 14 residues. The CDR3 nucleotides are TGTGCCAGCAGCGTAGTCGAGAGGTGGGATACGCAGTATTTT. Protein: CASSVVERWDTQYF.

J is TRBJ1-2 and V is TRBV19, with 7 bases matching TRBD1. Germline values: CDR1 LNHDA, CDR2 SQIVND (reference sequence). The CDR3 loop spans 17 amino acids. V shed 5 bases, J shed 4 bases, and the junction held 16 bases outside the gene matches. The CDR3: CASSPQRQGKGGYGYTF. The CDR3, as DNA: TGTGCCAGTAGTCCACAGCGACAGGGTAAGGGCGGCTATGGCTACACCTTC.

This clone was counted between two and nine times. V usage is TRBV27 and J usage is TRBJ2-1, with 13 positions matching TRBD2. The V segment lost 6 bases and the J segment 6 bases; nucleotides outside the gene matches: 5. Germline CDR1 reads MNHEY; CDR2 reads SMNVEV (reference sequence). The CDR3 is made up of 15 amino acids. The CDR3 DNA sequence: TGTGCCAGCAGGACTAGCGGGGGGCCGGGCAATGAGCAGTTCTTC. Residues: CASRTSGGPGNEQFF.

The chain employs TRBV2 and TRBJ1-5, with no clear D. V was clipped by 0 bases and J by 2 bases, with 8 bases between them. This CDR3 comprises 15 residues. Germline CDR1 is SNHLY and CDR2 is FYNNEI. Here the CDR3 reads CASSEASSRNQPQHF. The CDR3 nucleotides read TGTGCCAGCAGTGAAGCCTCGTCCCGCAATCAGCCCCAGCATTTT.

This clone was seen only once. V gene TRBV7-3 combines with J gene TRBJ2-2; 8 nucleotides agree with TRBD1. CDR1 and CDR2 from the germline V gene are SGHTA and FQGTGA. The CDR3 totals 15 residues. With V trimmed by 3 bases and J by 5 bases, 5 bases remained unmatched. The CDR3 region is CASSFSTGGTGELFF. The DNA of the CDR3 is TGTGCCAGCAGCTTTTCAACAGGGGGAACCGGGGAGCTGTTTTTT.

This clone is a singleton in its sample. The gene calls are TRBV10-2 and TRBJ2-1; 8 nucleotides match TRBD1. V lost 6 bases and J lost 2; bases outside the gene matches: 0. The CDR3 is 13 residues long. CDR1 is WSHSY and CDR2 is SAAADI in the germline V gene. CDR3 sequence: CASRGQAYNEQFF. Here the CDR3 DNA reads TGCGCCAGCAGGGGACAGGCCTACAATGAGCAGTTCTTC.

Worth noting for this clone: The same CDR3 can be traced to other DNA sequences in this sample. This chain connects TRBV7-2 to TRBJ2-1, with 10 bases identical to TRBD1. This CDR3 contains 15 residues. Germline CDR1 is SGHTA and CDR2 is FQGNSA. V lost 5 bases and J lost 2; bases outside the gene matches: 3. The CDR3 here is CASSRGQGTYNEQFF. DNA of the CDR3: TGTGCCAGCAGCAGGGGACAGGGGACCTACAATGAGCAGTTCTTC.